These 3 T cell receptor beta chains share one sample of origin, sequenced in a study of blood T cell repertoires in COVID-19. Clones were read by immunoSEQ multiplex PCR, and TCRdb kept only the in-frame ones, dropping some. The sample consists of over 85,000 clones, less than 90% of them appearing once. Sequencing used peripheral blood. These receptors were collected from a woman over 75 with acute or convalescent COVID-19.

The chain couples TRBV10-3 to TRBJ2-1, with TRBD2 matching over 8 bases. Germline assignment: CDR1 ENHRY and CDR2 SYGVKD. Trimming removed 4 bases from V and 12 bases from J; junction bases left unmatched: 17. This CDR3 has 16 amino acids. DNA of the CDR3: TGTGCCATCAGTGTGCCAGCGAGCGGGGGCAAACAGGCGCAGTTCTTC. Residues: CAISVPASGGKQAQFF.

V usage is TRBV25-1 and J usage is TRBJ1-5; possibly TRBD1 for D (5 bases). With 5 bases removed from V and 9 bases from J, the gap between germline ends came to 14 bases. CDR1 MGHDK and CDR2 SYGVNS come from the germline V gene. The CDR3 spans 13 residues. CDR3 DNA sequence: TGTGCCAGCAGTCGCCAGGCCCAGGGGCCCCAGCATTTT. This gives the protein CASSRQAQGPQHF.

The count of this clone is one. The chain couples TRBV7-2 to TRBJ2-5, with 8 bases fitting TRBD2. Looked up from germline, CDR1 is SGHTA and CDR2 is FQGNSA. The CDR3 loop spans 16 amino acids. V gave up 1 base and J gave up 1 base; unmatched junction bases: 5. CDR3 nucleotides: TGTGCCAGCAGCTTAGTTGCGGGGGGCCCCCAAGAGACCCAGTACTTC. This translates into CASSLVAGGPQETQYF.